One T cell receptor (beta chain) is described in this entry. The CDR3 is 21 residues long. V trimming: 2 bases; J trimming: 4 bases; junction bases outside the gene matches: 25. Germline assignment: CDR1 SGHRS and CDR2 YFSETQ. Data came from immunoSEQ multiplex PCR; TCRdb stores just in-frame clones and leaves some out. The sample lists 550,000 to 800,000 clones, 70% to 90% occurring once. This sample is drawn from a study of shared T cell receptors in the human thymus. These sequences were also reported in another study, on human thymus T cells. In that study: Donors consisted of healthy Finnish infants (having corrective surgery for congenital heart defects). Blood and thymic repertoires both appeared biased in V and J gene usage. Related research has reported that thymic repertoires overlap highly among unrelated individuals.

Sequenced sample: thymocytes. This TCR was recovered from a girl under three years old with a congenital heart defect. The gene calls are TRBV5-1 and TRBJ2-7; TRBD1 matches at 9 bases. The CDR3 coding sequence is TGCGCCAGCAGCTTATCCCCAGGTTATGTGCCGTCGGGACAGGGCGAATACGAGCAGTACTTC. It yields the protein CASSLSPGYVPSGQGEYEQYF.